This T cell receptor beta chain was profiled in a study of shared clonotypes between healthy human individuals. This CDR3 has 12 residues. V was pared by 11 bases and J by 0 bases, with 9 bases between. Germline lookup yields CDR1 SEHNR and CDR2 FQNEAQ (reference sequence). Researchers divided each subset's genomic DNA evenly across several immunoSEQ plates. In the study's own analysis: Filtering differed, since immunoSEQ gave only junction sequences and no quality scores. TCRdb's copy holds only in-frame clones and misses some; the assay was immunoSEQ multiplex PCR. V and J calls and clone size are those listed in that table; D and trimming were worked out from the DNA. In the table there are about 1 million clones, approximately 68% of which are singletons. Findings of the study overall: The study found about 5.1% of naive CD4 clonotypes shared across a few donors.

A note on this clone: The antigen remains unidentified.

The chain carries TRBV7-9 and TRBJ2-3, with TRBD2 as a possible D gene (6 bases). The receptor comes from a man aged 18 to 30 in good health. The specimen sequenced was memory CD4+ T cells sorted from blood. Subset reported: CD45RA-negative fraction. CDR3 loop: CAGGTSTDTQYF. In DNA form, the CDR3 reads TGTGCCGGGGGGACCAGCACAGATACGCAGTATTTT.